The text below deals with one T cell receptor (beta chain). Its antigen remains unidentified. It has no much larger one-base neighbor in the sample; base qualities were not kept. This sample is drawn from a study of shared clonotypes between healthy human individuals (dated by TCRdb to the early 2020s). At the level of the whole study: The cohort comprised a couple of women and a few men aged 18 to 49 years. Per donor, three plates each were used for CD4 naive and CD4 memory, two for CD8 naive, and one for CD8 memory. To estimate repertoire size and how much clonotypes are shared between individuals, the study performed deep sequencing of blood TCR repertoires from about 5 healthy adults. To increase sequencing depth and limit assay-specific biases, different laboratories used diverse techniques to prepare libraries and sequence TCR repertoires. Each donor's leukapheresis produced roughly between roughly 0.94 and 9.5 billion PBMCs.

Donors were healthy HIV-negative adults with no recently reported acute infections or vaccinations. Every donor was a Caucasian adult living in Nashville, Tennessee, USA. CD4+ T cells were enriched by magnetic negative selection; naive cells were then positively selected on CD45RA, and the negative fraction formed the memory subset. Blood was collected by leukapheresis, and PBMCs were isolated by Ficoll-Histopaque density gradient centrifugation and then cryopreserved in liquid nitrogen vapor phase. Purity and quantity of every magnetically sorted T cell population were checked by analytical flow cytometry. Genomic DNA was isolated from each sorted fraction and quantified by UV absorbance on a Nanodrop 2000c. Using the deep immunoSEQ assay, TCR CDR3 regions were amplified from genomic DNA by multiplex PCR. Extracted genomic DNA from each cell subset was distributed evenly across all wells of several immunoSEQ 96-well plates, and each plate was treated as a replicate. For sorted subsets, each replicate PCR was loaded with about 0.2 ug genomic DNA, equivalent to 30,000 or so T cell genomes. Purified libraries were measured with a Qubit 3.0 fluorometer, size-checked on a Bioanalyzer 2100, and measured again with the KAPA Library Quantification kit. Every immunoSEQ 96-well plate was sequenced on a dedicated single-read 150-cycle Illumina NextSeq 550 flow cell. Regarding the original processing steps: Because only junctional sequences without quality scores were contained in the immunoSEQ output, filtering matching that applied to full-length reads could not be performed. Sequences were annotated with PyIR, a Python wrapper for IgBLAST v1.9, using IMGT germline references to assign V/J genes and CDR3. Reads with weak V/J assignments (E-value above 1e-6), missing CDR3, stop codons, out-of-frame junctions, or ambiguous translated residues were removed. V3J clonotypes were defined as sequences sharing an identical inferred V gene, J gene, and CDR3 amino acid sequence. The percentage overlap between two repertoires was calculated by dividing the number of shared unique clonotypes by the size of the smaller repertoire. Richness of each repertoire was evaluated using RTK rarefaction, the Chao1 estimator, and Recon v2.1 estimates of unobserved clonotypes. OLGA was used to compute generation probabilities for all TCRbeta clonotypes that the gDNA method yielded from four donors. The table was pulled from immuneACCESS by TCRdb, which kept in-frame rearrangements only. Such tables lose some clones; where checked, under half of the loss comes from unresolved V genes, and the rest has no known cause. The DNA was the basis for D and trimming; V, J and clone size are from that table. The sample table records approximately 500,000 clones; less than 96% of these occur just once. The ten biggest clones cover approximately 0.062% of the sample.

Overall results and qualifications from the work: Sampling was limited to blood, and TCR repertoires in tissue likely differ from TCR repertoires in blood. Incomplete sequencing was indicated by rarefaction of sorted-subset datasets, despite the large sequencing depth. Based on pairwise subsampling, the degree of clonotype sharing among donors was expected to be affected by sequencing depth. Naive subsets generally had larger estimated clonotype richness than memory subsets. Higher generation probabilities were observed for clonotypes shared by all four sorted-subset donors than for non-shared clonotypes. Because the study included a small number of donors, the genetic and exposure-history diversity represented was limited. Across several donors, about 5% of naive CD4, approximately 3.6% of naive CD8, roughly 2.2% of memory CD4, and approximately 0.4% of memory CD8 clonotypes were shared.

The CDR3 measures 14 amino acids from cysteine to phenylalanine. The entry retains the CDR3 DNA only, 42 bases that are in frame from base 1. V has 7 bases trimmed and J has 2 bases trimmed; junction bases matching no gene number 5. The germline V gene supplies CDR1 MDHEN and CDR2 SYDVKM. The rearrangement joined TRBV28 to TRBJ2-1, with TRBD1 identical over 7 junction bases. The specimen sequenced was naive CD4+ T cells sorted from blood. The sample's cell subset or site label, decoded: CD45RA+ positively selected. This clonotype was sampled from a woman under 40 in good health. The CDR3 protein: CASTGTVTYNEQFF. At the DNA level, the sequence is TGTGCCAGCACCGGGACAGTCACCTACAATGAGCAGTTCTTC.